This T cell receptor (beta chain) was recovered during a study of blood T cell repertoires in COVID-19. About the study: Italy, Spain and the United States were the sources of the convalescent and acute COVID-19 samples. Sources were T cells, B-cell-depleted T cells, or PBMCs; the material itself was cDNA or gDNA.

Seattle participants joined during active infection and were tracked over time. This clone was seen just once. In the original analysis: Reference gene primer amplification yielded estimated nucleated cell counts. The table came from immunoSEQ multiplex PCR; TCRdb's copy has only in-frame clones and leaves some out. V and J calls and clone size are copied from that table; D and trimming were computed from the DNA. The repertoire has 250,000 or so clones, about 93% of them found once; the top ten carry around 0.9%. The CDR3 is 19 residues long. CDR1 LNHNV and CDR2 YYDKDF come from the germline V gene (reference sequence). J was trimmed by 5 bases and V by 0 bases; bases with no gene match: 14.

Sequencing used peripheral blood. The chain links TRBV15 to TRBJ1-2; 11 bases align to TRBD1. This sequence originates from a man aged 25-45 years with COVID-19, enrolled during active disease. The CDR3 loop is CATSRDYLGTGGDRYGYTF. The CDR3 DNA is TGTGCCACCAGCAGAGATTATCTCGGGACAGGGGGGGATAGGTATGGCTACACCTTC.